These T cell receptor beta chains were read from a single sample in a study of T cell changes during pregnancy in multiple sclerosis. This table comes from immunoSEQ multiplex PCR, and its TCRdb copy is limited to in-frame clones, with some not included. The table has 25,000 to 40,000 clones, about 88% seen once. The source was CD8+ T cells from peripheral blood mononuclear cells, collected in the third trimester of pregnancy. The receptors here all came from a female donor with multiple sclerosis, enrolled in a pregnancy study. The CDR3 runs from the conserved cysteine through the conserved F or W. D genes are given only for firm matches. Rows may omit the clone size; those that give it use once, few, many or a size class.

j_gene,abundance,d_gene,v_gene,CDR3nt,CDR3aa
TRBJ2-1,once,NA,TRBV4-2,TGTGCCAGCAGCCAAGGACTCACCAATGAGCAGTTCTTC,CASSQGLTNEQFF
TRBJ2-7,NA,TRBD1,TRBV19,TGTGCCAGTAGTTCGACAGGGAGCTCCTACGAGCAGTACTTC,CASSSTGSSYEQYF
TRBJ1-1,NA,NA,TRBV13,TGTGCCAGCAGCTTAGCAGGGATGAACACTGAAGCTTTCTTT,CASSLAGMNTEAFF
TRBJ2-1,NA,TRBD2,TRBV28,TGTGCCAGCTTTCCCTTTAGCGGGAGGTGGAATGAGCAGTTCTTC,CASFPFSGRWNEQFF
TRBJ2-2,NA,NA,TRBV29-1,TGCAGCGTTGTGGGTCCGGGGGTCGGGGAGCTGTTTTTT,CSVVGPGVGELFF
TRBJ2-3,NA,TRBD2,TRBV7-6,TGTGCCAGCAGCCCCCTGGGACTAGCGGGGGGCACAGATACGCAGTATTTT,CASSPLGLAGGTDTQYF
TRBJ1-1,NA,NA,TRBV9,TGTGCCAGCAGTAGACCCGGGGAGACTGAAGCTTTCTTT,CASSRPGETEAFF
TRBJ2-7,NA,NA,TRBV4-1,TGCGCCAGCAGCCCACCGCTTGGGAGAGCGGACGAGCAGTACTTC,CASSPPLGRADEQYF
TRBJ2-5,NA,NA,TRBV15,TGTGCCACCAGTCCAGAGGGACTCCAAGAGACCCAGTACTTC,CATSPEGLQETQYF
TRBJ2-7,NA,TRBD1,TRBV27,TGTGCCAGCTCATCGACAGGGGACCACGAGCAGTACTTC,CASSSTGDHEQYF
TRBJ1-4,NA,NA,TRBV28,TGTGCCAGCAGTCCACAATCGGGCCGCCAGGGGTGGAATGAAAAACTGTTTTTT,CASSPQSGRQGWNEKLFF
TRBJ2-2,medium-sized,NA,TRBV7-6,TGTGCCATCTACGACCCAGGCCTCACCGGGGAGCTGTTTTTT,CAIYDPGLTGELFF
TRBJ1-5,NA,NA,TRBV5-6,TGTGCCAGCAGCTTTTGGGCAGGGCGGCAGCCCCAGCATTTT,CASSFWAGRQPQHF
TRBJ1-2,NA,TRBD1,TRBV15,TGTGCCACCAGCTACGACAGGGGGCTGGAAGATGGCTACACCTTC,CATSYDRGLEDGYTF
TRBJ1-5,few,NA,TRBV4-1,TGCGCCAGCAGCCAAGATAGGGGGACCGCACAGCCCCAGCATTTT,CASSQDRGTAQPQHF
TRBJ2-7,NA,TRBD1,TRBV9,TGTGCCAGCAGCGTCTCAGACAGGGTCTCCGAGCAGTACTTC,CASSVSDRVSEQYF
TRBJ2-6,NA,NA,TRBV27,TGTGCCAGCAGTTCCTTTGTCCTCTCTGGGGCCAACGTCCTGACTTTC,CASSSFVLSGANVLTF
TRBJ1-1,NA,NA,TRBV4-2,TGTGCCAGCAGCCAAGGTCAGGGGGCTTTCTTT,CASSQGQGAFF
TRBJ2-5,NA,NA,TRBV6-1,TGTGCCAGCATCTCACTAGGGTCGTACCAAGAGACCCAGTACTTC,CASISLGSYQETQYF
TRBJ1-4,NA,NA,TRBV5-1,TGCGCCAGCAGACCAGTTGGGGAGGGGGAAAAACTGTTTTTT,CASRPVGEGEKLFF
TRBJ2-3,NA,TRBD2,TRBV7-3,TGTGCCAGCAGCTCGGGACTAGCGGGGCCCACAGATACGCAGTATTTT,CASSSGLAGPTDTQYF
TRBJ2-1,NA,NA,TRBV7-6,TGTGCCAGCAGCGCCCCCGGGAGTTACAATGAGCAGTTCTTC,CASSAPGSYNEQFF
TRBJ2-5,NA,NA,TRBV19,TGTGCCAGTAGTATAGCGGGGGGCCAGGAGACCCAGTACTTC,CASSIAGGQETQYF
TRBJ1-1,NA,NA,TRBV6-6,TGTGCCAGCAGTCTAGGGGGGAACACTGAAGCTTTCTTT,CASSLGGNTEAFF
TRBJ1-1,NA,NA,TRBV19,TGTGCCAGTAGTATTACTAGTGGGGCTGAAGCTTTCTTT,CASSITSGAEAFF
TRBJ1-2,NA,TRBD1,TRBV27,TGTGCCAGCAGGGGAGAGACAGGGGGCGGCTATGGCTACACCTTC,CASRGETGGGYGYTF
TRBJ1-5,NA,NA,TRBV28,TGTGCCAGCAGTGAACGCGACAGGCCTAATCAGCCCCAGCATTTT,CASSERDRPNQPQHF
TRBJ2-2,NA,NA,TRBV6-5,TGTGCCAGCAGTCGTAGTCCCGGGGAGCTGTTTTTT,CASSRSPGELFF
TRBJ2-7,NA,NA,TRBV23-1,TGCGCCAGCGCGGCGGGGACTGTCGAGCAGTACTTC,CASAAGTVEQYF
TRBJ2-5,NA,NA,TRBV9,TGTGCCAGCGGAGGTAGGGAGACCCAGTACTTC,CASGGRETQYF
TRBJ1-2,NA,NA,TRBV29-1,TGCAGCGTTGAAGATCGAGGCTATGGCTACACCTTC,CSVEDRGYGYTF
TRBJ2-4,NA,TRBD2,TRBV6-1,TGTGCCAGCAGTGGCACCACTAGCGGGGGGCCCGGGGGTTACATTCAGTACTTC,CASSGTTSGGPGGYIQYF
TRBJ2-5,NA,NA,TRBV5-1,TGCGCCAGCAGCTTGGACGTACTCCAAGAGACCCAGTACTTC,CASSLDVLQETQYF
TRBJ1-2,few,NA,TRBV5-1,TGCGCCAGCAGCCCGACAGGCAGCAACTATGGCTACACCTTC,CASSPTGSNYGYTF
TRBJ1-6,NA,NA,TRBV6-6,TGTGCCAGCACCTGGACGGGGAATTCACCCCTCCACTTT,CASTWTGNSPLHF
TRBJ2-1,NA,TRBD2,TRBV28,TGTGCCAGCAGGGATCCGGGACTAGGAGGTAATGAGCAGTTCTTC,CASRDPGLGGNEQFF
TRBJ2-7,once,TRBD1,TRBV7-9,TGTGCCAGCAGCCCTCGCTCAGGGACAGGGGTCTACGAGCAGTACTTC,CASSPRSGTGVYEQYF
TRBJ2-3,NA,TRBD2,TRBV27,TGTGCCAGCAGTTTGAGTAGCGGGAGGGCCAGGACGGGCACAGATACGCAGTATTTT,CASSLSSGRARTGTDTQYF
TRBJ2-1,NA,TRBD2,TRBV9,TGTGCCAGCAGCGGTGGACTAGCGGGGGGCTCTTTACCCCAGTTCTTC,CASSGGLAGGSLPQFF
TRBJ1-2,NA,NA,TRBV27,TGTGCCAGCAGTCCCTACACAGCTAACTATGGCTACACCTTC,CASSPYTANYGYTF
TRBJ2-1,NA,TRBD1,TRBV28,TGTGCCAGCAGCCCCCCCACAGGGGGTTTTGGTGAGCAGTTCTTC,CASSPPTGGFGEQFF
TRBJ2-5,NA,TRBD2,TRBV2,TGTGCCAGCAAGGCAACTAGCGGGACTCAAGAGACCCAGTACTTC,CASKATSGTQETQYF
TRBJ2-2,NA,TRBD2,TRBV4-1,TGCGCCAGCAGCCAAGATCTCTCGGGACTAGCGGGACTGAACACCGGGGAGCTGTTTTTT,CASSQDLSGLAGLNTGELFF
TRBJ2-4,once,NA,TRBV13,TGTGCCAGCAGCATGACAGCGAGAGAAAACATTCAGTACTTC,CASSMTARENIQYF
TRBJ1-2,NA,NA,TRBV12-2,TGTGCAAGTCGCTTACCCGGACACTGGGGCTACACCTTC,CASRLPGHWGYTF
TRBJ1-1,NA,TRBD1,TRBV28,TGTGCCAGCAGTCCGACGACAGGGGAAGCTTTCTTT,CASSPTTGEAFF
TRBJ1-4,NA,TRBD1,TRBV16,TGTGCCAGCAGCAGTCGACAGGGCCGGGGTGAAAAACTGTTTTTT,CASSSRQGRGEKLFF
TRBJ2-7,NA,TRBD1,TRBV7-9,TGTGCCAGCAGCTTAGTGGACAGGGGGAGCTCCTACGAGCAGTACTTC,CASSLVDRGSSYEQYF
TRBJ1-4,once,NA,TRBV7-9,TGTGCCAGCAGTTCCACGGACATTAATGAAAAACTGTTTTTT,CASSSTDINEKLFF